Here is one T cell receptor beta chain with its context. This clone occurred once. Its antigen remains unidentified. No qualities accompany the bases; no much larger clone lies one base away. V is cut by 5 bases and J by 6 bases, and the space between the germline ends is 17 bases. CDR1 and CDR2, looked up from the germline V gene, are MNHEY and SVGAGI. Including the terminal cysteine and phenylalanine, the CDR3 comprises 14 residues. Only the CDR3 region is kept as DNA, spanning 42 bases read in frame from base 1. The immunoSEQ Assay, which relies on bias-controlled multiplex PCR amplification of genomic DNA, was used to profile TCRbeta CDR3 regions. As for the original processing: To quantify the absolute abundance of each unique TCRbeta CDR3 region, the sequences were collapsed and filtered. Differential abundance was tested with a binomial (Fisher-equivalent) model and with a beta-binomial model adding time-dependent variance fitted from healthy donors. Any clone with fewer than 5 combined templates was excluded, and a clone was called differentially abundant if its Benjamini-Hochberg FDR was below 0.01. The form v = (b*log(k)+a)^2 was used to model beta-binomial variance as a function of total template count across the two samples. TCRdb re-hosts the immuneACCESS table, in-frame sequences only. Its copies lack some clones; in the studies checked, an unresolved V gene accounts for under half of them, and the cause for the rest is not known. V and J calls and clone size come straight from that table; D and trimming were deduced from the DNA. This sample has some 120,000 clones in its table, and more than 75% of those were observed once. The leading ten clones occupy 2.5% to 4% of the sample.

This record comes from a study of identifying expanded T cells in peripheral blood (dated by TCRdb to between 2018 and 2020). Concerning the study at large: Technical replicates were generated by sequencing separate aliquots of the same genomic DNA pool, and four replicates were compared pairwise. The full study reports these points: The authors expected that over much longer intervals, such as months to years, biological variance in healthy repertoires might increase even further. The binomial model flagged approximately 1.2 differentially abundant clones between technical replicates but 15 to 17 over around two weeks and 19 over around 4 weeks. In all healthy donors, the variance in clone template counts between samples taken two to three weeks apart rose significantly as total template count increased. Across all healthy-donor time intervals, the beta-binomial model significantly cut both the number of clones called differentially abundant and the false-positive rate.

During the collection period, no infections or other immune events were recorded for the healthy donors. Time-dependent variance in a beta-binomial model of T-cell clone differential abundance was calibrated using healthy-donor blood repertoires as a training cohort. There were 10 healthy donors in the training cohort, of whom 3 were female and 7 were male. Donor ages ranged from about 29 to 65 years, with an average of roughly 40 years. Whole blood was collected from each healthy donor at three time points spaced approximately 2 weeks apart and obtained from a commercial supplier. Genomic DNA was extracted from unsorted whole blood for immunosequencing.

The sample taken for sequencing was blood. This sequence was found in a person aged 18 to 69 in good health. Rearrangement joined TRBV6-5 to TRBJ2-7; the D gene is unclear. The nucleotide sequence reads as follows: TGTGCCAGCAGTCAACCGGGTTTCGCTAGCGAGCAGTACTTC. This codes for CASSQPGFASEQYF.